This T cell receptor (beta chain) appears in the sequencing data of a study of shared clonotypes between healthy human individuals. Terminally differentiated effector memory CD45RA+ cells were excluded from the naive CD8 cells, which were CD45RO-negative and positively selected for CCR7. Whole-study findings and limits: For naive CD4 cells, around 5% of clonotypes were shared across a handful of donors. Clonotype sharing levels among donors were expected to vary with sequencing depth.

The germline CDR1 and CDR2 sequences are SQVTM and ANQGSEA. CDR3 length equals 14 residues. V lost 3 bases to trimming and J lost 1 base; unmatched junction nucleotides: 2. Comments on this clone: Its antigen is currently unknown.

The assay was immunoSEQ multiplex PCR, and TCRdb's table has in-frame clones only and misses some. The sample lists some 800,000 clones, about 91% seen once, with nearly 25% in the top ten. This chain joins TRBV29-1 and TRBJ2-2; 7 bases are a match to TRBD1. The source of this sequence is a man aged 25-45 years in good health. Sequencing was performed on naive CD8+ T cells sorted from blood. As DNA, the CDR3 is TGCAGCGTTGAGCCAGGGGGGAACACCGGGGAGCTGTTTTTT. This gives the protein CSVEPGGNTGELFF.